There are many counts of the clone carrying this T cell receptor (beta chain). Its antigen is not known. This entry is derived from a study of T cell clones after liver transplantation. Whole-study context: Third-party-reactive TCRbeta sequences from pre-transplant mixed lymphocyte reactions served as antigen-independent comparators. General observations from the study: Migration into the graft, not deletion, may explain lost graft donor-reactive T cells.

Data came from immunoSEQ multiplex PCR; TCRdb stores just in-frame clones and leaves some out. Of over 60,000 clones in the sample, 75% to 90% were seen once. V lost 5 bases, J lost 3 bases, and 10 bases lay in between. Germline assignment: CDR1 SGHNT and CDR2 YENEEA. The CDR3 totals 14 residues. Sorting of unstimulated PBMCs yielded separate CD3+CD4+ and CD3+CD8+ fractions. The receptor was isolated from a human donor who received a liver transplant. The sequences come from CD4+ T cells from blood, collected before liver transplant. The chain carries TRBV11-3 and TRBJ2-2; TRBD1 or TRBD2 may be the D gene (5 bases each). Here the CDR3 reads CASSQGPYTGELFF. The CDR3 DNA is TGTGCCAGCAGCCAGGGACCTTACACCGGGGAGCTGTTTTTT.